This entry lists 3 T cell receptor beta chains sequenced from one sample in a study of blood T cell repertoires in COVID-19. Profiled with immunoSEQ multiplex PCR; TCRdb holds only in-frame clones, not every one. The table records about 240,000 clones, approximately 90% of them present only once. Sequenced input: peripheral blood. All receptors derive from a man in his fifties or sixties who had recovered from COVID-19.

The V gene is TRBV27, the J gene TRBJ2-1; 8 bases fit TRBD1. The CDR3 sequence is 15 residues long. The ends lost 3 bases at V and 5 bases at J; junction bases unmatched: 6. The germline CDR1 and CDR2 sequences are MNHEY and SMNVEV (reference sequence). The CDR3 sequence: CASSFPDREHNEQFF. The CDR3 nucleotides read TGTGCCAGCAGTTTCCCGGACAGGGAGCACAATGAGCAGTTCTTC.

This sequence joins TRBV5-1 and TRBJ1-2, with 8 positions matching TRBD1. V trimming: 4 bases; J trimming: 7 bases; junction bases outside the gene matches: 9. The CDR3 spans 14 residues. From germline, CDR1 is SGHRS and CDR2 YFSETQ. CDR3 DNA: TGCGCCAGCAGCAGTGTGCGGACAGGGAGTGGCTACACCTTC. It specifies CASSSVRTGSGYTF.

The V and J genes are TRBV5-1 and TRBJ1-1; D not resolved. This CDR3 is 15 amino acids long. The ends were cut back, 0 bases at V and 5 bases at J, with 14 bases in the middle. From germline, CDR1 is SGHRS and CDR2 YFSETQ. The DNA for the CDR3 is TGCGCCAGCAGCTTGGGGACCGGGATGTGGACTGAAGCTTTCTTT. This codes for CASSLGTGMWTEAFF.